The 20 T cell receptor beta chains below come from one sample, sequenced in a study of T cells in Graves' hyperthyroidism and ophthalmopathy. The investigators amplified TCR beta CDR3 regions from RNA transcripts. During a first-round RT-PCR of the TCR CDR3, the HTBI primer set was used. TCRdb re-analysed the multiplex PCR reads in MiXCR, keeping a single row per CDR3 protein. The table records more than 300,000 distinct CDR3 sequences, approximately 14% of them present only once. The sample taken for sequencing was blood. These receptor sequences come from a woman aged 30 to 39 with Graves' ophthalmopathy.

This clonotype was observed at least ten times. This chain links TRBV7-9 with TRBJ1-1; D is unresolved. Germline CDR1 SEHNR, CDR2 FQNEAQ (reference sequence). V shed 6 bases and J shed 7 bases, with 12 bases lying between them. This CDR3 has 12 residues. The CDR3 sequence: CASSLEEGEAFF. CDR3 nucleotides: TGTGCCAGCAGTTTGGAGGAGGGTGAAGCTTTCTTT.

This clonotype has more than one count but fewer than ten. The rearrangement links TRBV7-2 to TRBJ2-1; TRBD1 aligns across 7 bases. Germline CDR1 is SGHTA and CDR2 is FQGNSA. V was clipped by 7 bases and J by 1 base; unmatched bases: 19. This CDR3 spans 19 amino acids. The CDR3 coding sequence is TGTGCCAGCAACCGACGATGGGATGTTCCAGGGGGTTCCTACAATGAGCAGTTCTTC. Translated: CASNRRWDVPGGSYNEQFF. The entire variable domain, with the rest obtained from reference TRBV7-2 and TRBJ2-1, is as follows: GAGVSQSPSNKVTEKGKDVELRCDPISGHTALYWYRQSLGQGLEFLIYFQGNSAPDKSGLPSDRFSAERTGGSVSTLTIQRTQQEDSAVYLCASNRRWDVPGGSYNEQFFGPGTRLTVL.

V and J are TRBV5-1 and TRBJ2-1; the match to TRBD2 covers 12 bases. This CDR3 spans 16 amino acids. Germline CDR1 SGHRS, CDR2 YFSETQ. The trim removed 4 bases at V and 14 bases at J, leaving 16 bases unmatched. The CDR3 loop is CASSAEPGLAGLEEFF. For the CDR3, the DNA is TGCGCCAGCAGCGCGGAACCGGGACTAGCGGGCCTAGAAGAGTTCTTC.

This clonotype was counted at least ten times. V usage is TRBV15 and J usage is TRBJ2-5; D is unclear. Germline lookup yields CDR1 LNHNV and CDR2 YYDKDF (reference sequence). V shed 0 bases and J shed 5 bases, with 10 bases lying between them. The CDR3 contains 14 residues. The CDR3 nucleotides read TGTGCCACCAGCAGAGATCGAGTAGAGGAGACCCAGTACTTC. Amino acids: CATSRDRVEETQYF.

This clonotype was found many times. The V call is TRBV28, the J call TRBJ1-5, with 7 bases matching TRBD1. The germline V gene has CDR1 MDHEN and CDR2 SYDVKM. This CDR3 contains 14 residues. The junction had 6 bases not matched to a gene; V was cut back by 5 bases and J by 5 bases. The CDR3 coding sequence is TGTGCCAGCAGTAAACAGGGGCGCCATCAGCCCCAGCATTTT. Translation gives CASSKQGRHQPQHF.

This clonotype has a handful of counts. The chain is built from TRBV7-2 and TRBJ2-2; D is uncertain. The germline V and J ends were trimmed by 1 base and 7 bases, with 16 bases remaining between them. CDR1 SGHTA and CDR2 FQGNSA come from the germline V gene. The CDR3 extends over 16 amino acids. The CDR3 region has the DNA TGTGCCAGCAGCTTAGGGGCCAGTATCGTTCTCGGGGAGCTGTTTTTT. It translates to CASSLGASIVLGELFF.

Many counts were recorded for this clonotype. The chain has TRBV2 and TRBJ2-7; the D gene is possibly TRBD1 (6 bases). Between the trimmed V and J ends, which lost 5 bases and 2 bases, there was a span of 10 bases. The V gene's germline CDR1 is SNHLY and CDR2 FYNNEI. The CDR3 extends over 13 amino acids. DNA for the CDR3: TGTGCCAGCAGTTTGACAGGAACCTACGAGCAGTACTTC. Its translation: CASSLTGTYEQYF.

This clonotype was picked up many times. This chain uses TRBV3-1 with TRBJ1-1, with D unresolved. The CDR3 is 12 amino acids. V lost 4 bases to trimming and J lost 13 bases, with 16 bases between them. CDR1 is LGHDT and CDR2 is YNNKEL in the germline V gene (reference sequence). CDR3 sequence: CASSRSGPRLFF. CDR3 nucleotides: TGTGCCAGCAGCCGGTCAGGACCGAGGCTTTTCTTT.

This clonotype was counted at least ten times. The chain combines TRBV20-1 with TRBJ1-3; D ambiguous. This CDR3 has 14 amino acids. The ends were cut back, 3 bases at V and 5 bases at J, with 14 bases in the middle. Germline V lookup: CDR1 DFQATT, CDR2 SNEGSKA (reference sequence). The CDR3 is CSASPGAVRNTIYF. CDR3 bases: TGCAGTGCTAGTCCAGGTGCCGTTCGAAACACCATATATTTT.

This clonotype has ten or more counts. This chain connects TRBV18 to TRBJ2-3, with unresolved D. The CDR3 runs to 15 residues. In germline, CDR1 is KGHSH, CDR2 LQKENI. V was cut by 5 bases and J by 0 bases, with 12 bases left in between. CDR3 nucleotides: TGTGCCAGCTCATCGTCCCAGCAGAGCACAGATACGCAGTATTTT. It codes for CASSSSQQSTDTQYF.

The sample holds many counts of this clonotype. The chain combines TRBV6-2 or TRBV6-3 with TRBJ1-1; 7 nucleotides agree with TRBD1. This CDR3 has 14 amino acids. Germline trimming cut 0 bases from V and 4 bases from J; bases unmatched to any gene: 2. Germline V gene data show CDR1 as MNHEY and CDR2 as SVGEGT. The CDR3 reads CASSYSTGITEAFF. The CDR3 nucleotides are TGTGCCAGCAGTTACTCGACAGGGATCACTGAAGCTTTCTTT.

The table lists this clonotype with many counts. The chain joins TRBV5-1 to TRBJ1-4; no firm D call. This CDR3 comprises 14 residues. V shed 3 bases and J shed 5 bases, with 11 bases lying between them. Germline lookup yields CDR1 SGHRS and CDR2 YFSETQ. CDR3 amino acids: CASSSHTGNEKLFF. The CDR3 nucleotides are TGCGCCAGCAGCTCGCATACCGGCAATGAAAAACTGTTTTTT.

This clonotype was seen repeatedly, ten times or more. V and J are TRBV6-1 and TRBJ2-7, with 7 bases aligning to TRBD1. The trim removed 6 bases at V and 4 bases at J, leaving 12 bases unmatched. CDR3 length: 15 residues. CDR1 and CDR2 from the germline V gene are MNHNS and SASEGT. The CDR3 spells CASRATGVPSYEQYF. CDR3 coding DNA: TGTGCCAGCAGGGCTACAGGGGTCCCTTCTTACGAGCAGTACTTC.

The rearrangement uses TRBV9 and TRBJ2-1, with 7 positions matching TRBD1. V lost 4 bases, J lost 7 bases, and 11 bases stayed unmatched. CDR1 is SGDLS and CDR2 is YYNGEE in the germline V gene. The CDR3 totals 15 residues. CDR3 residues: CASSPSQGGSNEQFF. DNA for the CDR3: TGTGCCAGCAGCCCCTCACAAGGGGGCTCGAATGAGCAGTTCTTC.

V usage is TRBV5-6 and J usage is TRBJ1-5; perhaps TRBD1 as D (5 bases). This CDR3 is 14 amino acids long. The germline V and J ends were trimmed by 6 bases and 1 base, with 11 bases remaining between them. CDR1 SGHDT and CDR2 YYEEEE come from the germline V gene. CDR3 in amino acids: CASTYGGSNQPQHF. The CDR3 DNA reads as TGTGCCAGCACCTACGGGGGAAGCAATCAGCCCCAGCATTTT.

This clonotype was counted many times. The chain uses TRBV12-3 or TRBV12-4 and TRBJ2-2; D ambiguous. V was trimmed by 1 base and J by 2 bases, leaving 8 bases between them. The CDR3 sequence is 15 residues long. The CDR3 here is CASSLGQLNTGELFF. As DNA, the CDR3 is TGTGCCAGCAGTTTAGGGCAGTTAAACACCGGGGAGCTGTTTTTT.

In this sample, this clonotype turned up many times. V and J are TRBV2 and TRBJ2-7; maybe TRBD1 (6 bases). CDR1 and CDR2 (germline): SNHLY, FYNNEI. The length of the CDR3 is 13 residues. The V end was cut by 10 bases, the J end by 2 bases, with 15 bases between. The CDR3 DNA follows: TGTGCCACTGCGGACAGATCCACCTACGAGCAGTACTTC. Residues: CATADRSTYEQYF.

In this sample, this clonotype turned up a few times. V is TRBV28 and J is TRBJ2-1; a possible D gene is TRBD1 (6 bases). V was pared by 2 bases and J by 3 bases, with 11 bases between. Germline lookup yields CDR1 MDHEN and CDR2 SYDVKM. The CDR3 runs 15 residues. CDR3 loop: CASSLMGANYNEQFF. The CDR3 bases are TGTGCCAGCAGTTTAATGGGGGCCAACTACAATGAGCAGTTCTTC.

This clonotype has a count of ten or more. The chain uses TRBV11-2 and TRBJ1-2; D is perhaps TRBD1 (5 bases). The CDR3 has 15 amino acids. V was cut by 2 bases and J by 5 bases, with 15 bases left in between. The germline V gene encodes CDR1 SGHAT and CDR2 FQNNGV. The CDR3 DNA reads TGTGCCAGCAGCTTAATGCCTGGACAAGGTTATGGCTACACCTTC. It yields the protein CASSLMPGQGYGYTF.

J is TRBJ2-1 and V is TRBV10-2; D not resolved. Looked up from germline, CDR1 is WSHSY and CDR2 is SAAADI. V lost 2 bases, J lost 5 bases, and 4 bases lay in between. The CDR3 is made up of 12 amino acids. DNA for the CDR3: TGCGCCAGCAGTGAGGGAAACAATGAGCAGTTCTTC. Translated: CASSEGNNEQFF.